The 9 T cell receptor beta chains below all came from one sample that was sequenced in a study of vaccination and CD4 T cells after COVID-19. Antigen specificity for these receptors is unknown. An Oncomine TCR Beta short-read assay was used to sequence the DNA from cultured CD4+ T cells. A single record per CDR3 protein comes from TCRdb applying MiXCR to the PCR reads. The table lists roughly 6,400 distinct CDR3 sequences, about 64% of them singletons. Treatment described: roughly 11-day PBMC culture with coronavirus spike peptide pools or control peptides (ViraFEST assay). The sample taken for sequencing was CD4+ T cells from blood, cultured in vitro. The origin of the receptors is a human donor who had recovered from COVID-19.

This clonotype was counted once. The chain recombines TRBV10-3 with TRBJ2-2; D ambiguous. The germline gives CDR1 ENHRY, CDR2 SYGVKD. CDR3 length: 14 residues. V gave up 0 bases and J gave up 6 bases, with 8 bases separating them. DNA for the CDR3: TGTGCCATCAGTGAGTCGAGGCTGCCCGGGGAGCTGTTTTTT. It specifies CAISESRLPGELFF.

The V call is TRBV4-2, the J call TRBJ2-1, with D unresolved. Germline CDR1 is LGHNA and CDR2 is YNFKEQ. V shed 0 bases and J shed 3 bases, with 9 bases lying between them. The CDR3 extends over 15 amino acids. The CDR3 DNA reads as TGTGCCAGCAGCCAAGATCTGACTGACTACAATGAGCAGTTCTTC. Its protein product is CASSQDLTDYNEQFF.

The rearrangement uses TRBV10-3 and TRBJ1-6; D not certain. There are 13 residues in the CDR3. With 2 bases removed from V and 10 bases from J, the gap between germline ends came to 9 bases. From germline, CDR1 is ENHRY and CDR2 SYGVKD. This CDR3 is CAISETVGSPLHF. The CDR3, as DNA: TGTGCCATCAGTGAGACAGTCGGCTCACCCCTCCACTTT.

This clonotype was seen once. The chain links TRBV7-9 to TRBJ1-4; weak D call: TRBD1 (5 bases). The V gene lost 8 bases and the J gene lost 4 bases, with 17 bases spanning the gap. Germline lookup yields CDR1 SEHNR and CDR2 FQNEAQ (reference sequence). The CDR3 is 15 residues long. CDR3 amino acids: CASSPQDTDNEKLFF. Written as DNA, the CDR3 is TGTGCCAGCTCCCCCCAGGACACCGATAATGAAAAACTGTTTTTT.

The CDR3 spells CSARVGTLGTEAFF. The DNA for the CDR3 is TGCAGTGCTAGAGTAGGCACTCTGGGCACTGAAGCTTTCTTT. The chain is built from TRBV20-1 and TRBJ1-1, with D unresolved. V dropped 1 base and J dropped 4 bases, with 13 bases sitting between them. Germline V gene data show CDR1 as DFQATT and CDR2 as SNEGSKA (reference sequence). CDR3 length: 14 residues.

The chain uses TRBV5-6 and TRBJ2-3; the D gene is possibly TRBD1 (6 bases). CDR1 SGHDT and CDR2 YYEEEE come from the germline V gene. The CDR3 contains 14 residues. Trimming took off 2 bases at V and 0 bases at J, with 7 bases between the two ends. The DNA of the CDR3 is TGTGCCAGCAGCTTTAGGGGGAGCACAGATACGCAGTATTTT. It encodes CASSFRGSTDTQYF.

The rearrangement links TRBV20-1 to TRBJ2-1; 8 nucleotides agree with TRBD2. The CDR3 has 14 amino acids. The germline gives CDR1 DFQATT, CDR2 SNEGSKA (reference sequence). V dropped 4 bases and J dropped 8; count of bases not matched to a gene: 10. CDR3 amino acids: CSATFGGGSDEQFF. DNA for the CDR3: TGCAGTGCTACTTTCGGCGGGGGGAGCGATGAGCAGTTCTTC.

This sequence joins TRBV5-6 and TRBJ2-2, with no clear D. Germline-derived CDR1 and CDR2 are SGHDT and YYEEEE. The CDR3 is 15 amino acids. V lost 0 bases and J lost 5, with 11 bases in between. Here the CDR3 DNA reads TGTGCCAGCAGCTTGGTTTTGGGGTATACCGGGGAGCTGTTTTTT. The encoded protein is CASSLVLGYTGELFF.

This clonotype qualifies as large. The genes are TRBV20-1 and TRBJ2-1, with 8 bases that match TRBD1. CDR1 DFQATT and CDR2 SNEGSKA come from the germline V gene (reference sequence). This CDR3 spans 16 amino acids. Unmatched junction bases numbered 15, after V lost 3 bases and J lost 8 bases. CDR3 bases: TGCAGTGCTAGCGAGGCAGGGGGCGCATCAGTCGATGAGCAGTTCTTC. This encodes CSASEAGGASVDEQFF.